This T cell receptor beta chain was identified during a study of a mutant IDH1 vaccine in newly diagnosed glioma. Study-wide context: Following radiotherapy alone, or alongside temozolomide cycles, vaccination was started after an interval of 4-6 weeks. Treated patients, averaging approximately 40 years, were roughly 60% male and roughly 38% female.

Time point given: week 35, safety follow-up. Doses comprised 300 ug of mutant IDH1 20-mer peptide each, plus topical imiquimod. Eight vaccinations were given in weeks 1, 3, 5, 7, 11, 15, 19 and 23. Germline loops: CDR1 SGHVS, CDR2 FQNEAQ. V lost 3 bases to trimming and J lost 5 bases; unmatched junction nucleotides: 5. This CDR3 region has 15 residues. Assay: immunoSEQ multiplex PCR; the TCRdb copy retains only in-frame clones and omits some. The sample consists of 50,000 to 75,000 clones, 74% of them appearing once. Worth noting for this clone: Its antigen is undetermined.

The chain couples TRBV7-8 to TRBJ2-7; the match to TRBD1 covers 12 bases. The sample in question was PBMCs, obtained from a glioma patient whose treatment included an IDH1 peptide vaccine. The clonotype was recovered from a man between 45 and 60 years old with glioma. The CDR3: CASSFAGQGANEQYF. The CDR3, as DNA: TGTGCCAGCAGCTTCGCGGGACAGGGGGCCAACGAGCAGTACTTC. The full variable domain, its missing parts supplied by reference TRBV7-8 and TRBJ2-7, is GAGVSQSPRYKVAKRGQDVALRCDPISGHVSLFWYQQALGQGPEFLTYFQNEAQLDKSGLPSDRFFAERPEGSVSTLKIQRTQQEDSAVYLCASSFAGQGANEQYFGPGTRLTVT.